These 25 T cell receptor beta chains share one sample of origin, sequenced in a study of control samples from healthy donors and cancer patients. The assay was immunoSEQ multiplex PCR, and TCRdb's table has in-frame clones only and misses some. This table holds 75,000 to 90,000 clones, around 90% found once. Material for sequencing was PBMCs. The receptors originated from a woman between 45 and 60 years old with colorectal cancer.

The V call is TRBV27, the J call TRBJ1-2; the D is unclear. Trimming removed 2 bases from V and 4 bases from J, with 14 bases in between. Germline CDR1 and CDR2: MNHEY and SMNVEV (reference sequence). The CDR3 extends over 15 amino acids. The chain's CDR3 is CASSLNGQLVYGYTF. The CDR3 DNA sequence: TGTGCCAGCAGTTTAAATGGGCAGTTGGTCTATGGCTACACCTTC.

The table lists this clone with many counts. The rearrangement joins TRBV2 to TRBJ2-5; 10 nucleotides line up with TRBD2. The CDR3 loop spans 13 amino acids. The V gene end was trimmed by 10 bases and the J gene end by 1 base; junction bases not matched to a gene: 3. Germline V gene sequence: CDR1 SNHLY, CDR2 FYNNEI. CDR3 nucleotides: TGTGCCACCCGGACTAGCGGCCAAGAGACCCAGTACTTC. As protein: CATRTSGQETQYF.

The chain uses TRBV3-1 (or the pseudogene TRBV3-2) and TRBJ1-5; a weak D match, TRBD1 (5 bases). Germline CDR1 and CDR2: LGHDT and YNNKEL (reference sequence). V was cut by 3 bases and J by 9 bases, with 15 bases left in between. The CDR3 consists of 14 residues. The CDR3 reads CASSQGTGPGPQHF. CDR3 DNA: TGTGCCAGCAGCCAGGGGACGGGGCCGGGGCCCCAGCATTTT.

This CDR3 reads CASSSGLRASGDSTDTQYF. The CDR3 DNA is TGCGCCAGCAGCTCGGGTCTCAGAGCTAGCGGGGATAGCACAGATACGCAGTATTTT. This sequence joins TRBV5-1 and TRBJ2-3, with TRBD2 matching over 9 bases. This CDR3 comprises 19 residues. After removal of 3 bases from V and 0 bases from J, the junction contained 14 bases not matched to a gene. Looked up from germline, CDR1 is SGHRS and CDR2 is YFSETQ.

The chain is built from TRBV7-2 and TRBJ2-3; 11 bases line up with TRBD1. The CDR3 sequence is 15 residues long. CDR1 is SGHTA and CDR2 is FQGNSA in the germline V gene. The ends lost 3 bases at V and 6 bases at J; junction bases unmatched: 5. The CDR3 spells CASSFSRDRGDTQYF. The CDR3 DNA reads as TGTGCCAGCAGCTTTTCCCGGGACAGGGGGGATACGCAGTATTTT. Combining the CDR3 with reference TRBV7-2 and TRBJ2-3 gives the whole variable domain GAGVSQSPSNKVTEKGKDVELRCDPISGHTALYWYRQSLGQGLEFLIYFQGNSAPDKSGLPSDRFSAERTGGSVSTLTIQRTQQEDSAVYLCASSFSRDRGDTQYFGPGTRLTVL.

The chain links TRBV7-9 to TRBJ2-2; 14 bases agree with TRBD2. Germline loops: CDR1 SEHNR, CDR2 FQNEAQ (reference sequence). The CDR3 is 17 residues long. J lost 2 bases, V lost 5 bases, and 4 bases had no gene match. This CDR3 is CASSATSGGGNTGELFF. DNA for the CDR3: TGTGCCAGCAGCGCGACTAGCGGGGGGGGTAACACCGGGGAGCTGTTTTTT.

The CDR3 sequence is CASKGQLLNTEAFF. CDR3 sequence (DNA): TGCGCCAGCAAAGGACAGTTATTGAACACTGAAGCTTTCTTT. J is TRBJ1-1 and V is TRBV5-1; D is perhaps TRBD1 (6 bases). The CDR3 is 14 residues long. The germline V gene has CDR1 SGHRS and CDR2 YFSETQ. Trimming shortened V by 6 bases and J by 0 bases, and 12 bases separated the two germline ends.

The V call is TRBV7-9, the J call TRBJ2-1, with TRBD2 matching 8 bases. V lost 3 bases, J lost 4 bases, and 8 bases stayed unmatched. Germline loops: CDR1 SEHNR, CDR2 FQNEAQ (reference sequence). The CDR3 is 16 residues long. The CDR3 loop is CASSFYIVAGYNEQFF. In DNA form, the CDR3 reads TGTGCCAGCAGCTTCTATATAGTAGCGGGGTACAATGAGCAGTTCTTC.

CDR3 in amino acids: CASSSGTGVQTQYF. CDR3 DNA sequence: TGTGCCAGCAGTTCCGGGACAGGGGTACAGACCCAGTACTTC. The V and J genes are TRBV6-2 or TRBV6-3 and TRBJ2-5, with 10 bases that match TRBD1. Germline loops: CDR1 MNHEY, CDR2 SVGEGT. The J segment lost 6 bases and the V segment lost 4 bases, leaving 5 bases of the junction unmatched. There are 14 residues in the CDR3.

In its sample, this clone was seen once. The chain combines TRBV11-3 with TRBJ1-6; 9 bases are shared with TRBD1. In germline, CDR1 is SGHNT, CDR2 YENEEA. The V and J ends lost 5 bases and 4 bases, in that order; junction bases with no gene match: 6. This CDR3 has 16 residues. CDR3 amino acids: CASSKDRGWYNSPLHF. The CDR3, as DNA: TGTGCCAGCAGCAAAGACAGGGGGTGGTATAATTCACCCCTCCACTTT.

The gene calls are TRBV18 and TRBJ1-2; possible D gene TRBD1, 6 bases. This CDR3 has 13 residues. V gave up 6 bases and J gave up 2 bases, with 10 bases separating them. Germline CDR1 reads KGHSH; CDR2 reads LQKENI. In DNA, the CDR3 is TGTGCCAGCTCCGAGGACAGCAACTATGGCTACACCTTC. It is translated as CASSEDSNYGYTF.

This clone was observed a few times. This rearrangement joins TRBV4-1 to TRBJ2-1, with 8 bases identical to TRBD2. Germline-derived CDR1 and CDR2 are MGHRA and YSYEKL. The CDR3 is 11 amino acids. After removal of 6 bases from V and 15 bases from J, the junction contained 7 bases not matched to a gene. The CDR3 region is CASRFSGEWFF. As DNA, the CDR3 is TGCGCCAGCAGGTTTAGCGGGGAGTGGTTCTTC.

J is TRBJ2-2 and V is TRBV14; TRBD1 might be the D (5 bases). The CDR3 totals 17 residues. Trimming took off 1 base at V and 4 bases at J, with 16 bases between the two ends. CDR1 and CDR2 from the germline V gene are SGHDN and FVKESK. The CDR3 here is CASSQGYKAGFTGELFF. For the CDR3, the DNA is TGTGCCAGCAGCCAAGGTTATAAGGCAGGGTTCACCGGGGAGCTGTTTTTT.

This sequence joins TRBV30 and TRBJ1-1; D perhaps matches TRBD1 (6 bases). V gave up 3 bases and J gave up 5 bases, with 10 bases separating them. This CDR3 has 12 residues. CDR1 is GTSNPN and CDR2 is SVGIG in the germline V gene (reference sequence). This chain's CDR3 is CAWSRGGTEAFF. CDR3 DNA: TGTGCCTGGAGCAGAGGGGGGACTGAAGCTTTCTTT.

The rearrangement links TRBV10-3 to TRBJ1-2; D uncertain. This CDR3 spans 14 amino acids. V shed 4 bases and J shed 1 base, with 10 bases lying between them. Germline V gene lookup returns CDR1 ENHRY and CDR2 SYGVKD. The CDR3: CAISAGELNYGYTF. The CDR3 region has the DNA TGTGCCATCAGTGCCGGCGAACTTAACTATGGCTACACCTTC.

The table lists this clone with a count of one. The junction departs from the called germline gene at one end, perhaps through a read error. This sequence joins TRBV2 and TRBJ1-4; TRBD1 matches 9 bases. CDR1 is SNHLY, CDR2 FYNNEI, per germline. This CDR3 contains 10 residues. The DNA of the CDR3 is TGTGCCAGCAGTGATGGGGACAGGGCATTT. It translates to CASSDGDRAF.

The chain joins TRBV24-1 to TRBJ2-3; D possibly corresponds to TRBD2 (5 bases). V dropped 1 base and J dropped 9 bases, with 7 bases sitting between them. Per germline, CDR1 KGHDR and CDR2 SFDVKD. The CDR3 length is 12 residues. The CDR3 sequence: CATSDFRGTQYF. The CDR3 coding sequence is TGTGCCACCAGTGATTTCCGGGGAACGCAGTATTTT.

The genes are TRBV5-6 and TRBJ1-1, with unresolved D. The CDR3 has 16 residues. V lost 3 bases to trimming and J lost 0 bases, with 15 bases between them. Germline CDR1 and CDR2: SGHDT and YYEEEE. The CDR3 region is CASSSYGPAVNTEAFF. The CDR3 coding sequence is TGTGCCAGCAGCTCCTACGGTCCGGCGGTGAACACTGAAGCTTTCTTT.

This chain connects TRBV2 to TRBJ2-7; no clear D. The V end lost 1 base, the J end lost 4 bases, and 2 bases lay between the germline ends. CDR1 SNHLY and CDR2 FYNNEI come from the germline V gene. CDR3 size: 11 residues. The CDR3 region has the DNA TGTGCCAGCAGTGAAGGTTACGAGCAGTACGTC. This translates into CASSEGYEQYV.

The gene calls are TRBV7-9 and TRBJ2-4; D is ambiguous. Germline assignment: CDR1 SEHNR and CDR2 FQNEAQ (reference sequence). The V end lost 1 base, the J end lost 8 bases, and 3 bases lay between the germline ends. The CDR3 totals 11 residues. The CDR3 protein is CASSLEDIQYF. In DNA form, the CDR3 reads TGTGCCAGCAGCTTAGAGGACATTCAGTACTTC.

This clone was picked up one time. V is TRBV5-4 and J is TRBJ2-3; TRBD1 aligns across 7 bases. Germline V gene lookup returns CDR1 SGHNT and CDR2 YYREEE (reference sequence). With V trimmed by 2 bases and J by 4 bases, 4 bases remained unmatched. This CDR3 spans 14 amino acids. CDR3 bases: TGTGCCAGCAGCTTTACAGGGGCCCCAGATACGCAGTATTTT. Translation: CASSFTGAPDTQYF.

The chain links TRBV2 to TRBJ1-4, with D possibly TRBD1 on 6 matching bases. Germline-derived CDR1 and CDR2 are SNHLY and FYNNEI. The V gene lost 6 bases and the J gene lost 6 bases, with 11 bases spanning the gap. The CDR3 covers 13 residues. Here the CDR3 DNA reads TGTGCCAGCAGCCCTCGACAGGATGAAAAACTGTTTTTT. As protein: CASSPRQDEKLFF.

This clone has more than one count but fewer than ten. V gene TRBV19 combines with J gene TRBJ1-1, with a possible D match to TRBD1 (6 bases). From germline, CDR1 is LNHDA and CDR2 SQIVND (reference sequence). The CDR3 totals 14 residues. Between the trimmed V and J ends, which lost 1 base and 6 bases, there was a span of 12 bases. CDR3 loop: CASSIGWRQAEAFF. DNA for the CDR3: TGTGCCAGTAGTATAGGGTGGAGACAGGCTGAAGCTTTCTTT.

This clone was found a few times. The chain combines TRBV28 with TRBJ1-2, with D uncertain. The V gene lost 7 bases and the J gene lost 7 bases, with 13 bases spanning the gap. Germline CDR1 MDHEN, CDR2 SYDVKM. The CDR3 is made up of 12 amino acids. CDR3 nucleotides: TGTGCCAGCAATAGCGGGTGGGCTGGCTACACCTTC. Translation gives CASNSGWAGYTF.

V is TRBV30 and J is TRBJ1-1; weak D call: TRBD1 (6 bases). The CDR3 loop spans 12 amino acids. The germline V gene encodes CDR1 GTSNPN and CDR2 SVGIG (reference sequence). V lost 3 bases to trimming and J lost 4 bases, with 9 bases between them. The CDR3 spells CAWRGGPTEAFF. In nucleotides, the CDR3 is TGTGCCTGGAGAGGGGGACCCACTGAAGCTTTCTTT.